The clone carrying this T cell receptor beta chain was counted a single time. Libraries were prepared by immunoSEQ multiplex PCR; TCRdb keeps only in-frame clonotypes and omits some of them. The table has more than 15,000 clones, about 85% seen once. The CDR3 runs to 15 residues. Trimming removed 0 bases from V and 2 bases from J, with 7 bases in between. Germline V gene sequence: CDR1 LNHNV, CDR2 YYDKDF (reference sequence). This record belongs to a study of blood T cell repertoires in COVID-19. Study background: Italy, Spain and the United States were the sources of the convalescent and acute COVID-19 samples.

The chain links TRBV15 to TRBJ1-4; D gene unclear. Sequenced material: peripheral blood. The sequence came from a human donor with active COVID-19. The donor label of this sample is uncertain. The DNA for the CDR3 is TGTGCCACCAGCAGAGATCGGACTACTAATGAAAAACTGTTTTTT. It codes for CATSRDRTTNEKLFF.